The present T cell receptor beta chain was sequenced within a study of beta chain features in type 1 diabetes. The CDR3 consists of 12 residues. Germline lookup yields CDR1 MDHEN and CDR2 SYDVKM. V dropped 5 bases and J dropped 9 bases, with 13 bases sitting between them. This clone was seen more than once but under ten times. What it binds is unknown. TCRB transcripts that were expressed got sequenced, as all of the isolated RNA had been reverse transcribed. Here immunoSEQ multiplex PCR was the method, and the copy in TCRdb shows in-frame clones only, minus some. The data contain more than 250,000 clones, 15% of them singletons. Study conclusions and caveats: Cells that show high TCR expression could be over-represented by cDNA sequencing. All four CD4+ subsets from Type 1 diabetes patients carried moderately but significantly shorter TCRB CDR3s.

Sequenced: naive CD4+ T cells from blood. J is TRBJ2-5 and V is TRBV28; no clear D gene. This clonotype was sampled from a man aged 18 to 29 with type 1 diabetes. The CDR3 reads CASSPSLDSQYF. CDR3 nucleotides: TGTGCCAGCAGTCCATCGCTAGACTCCCAGTACTTC. The entire variable domain, with the rest obtained from reference TRBV28 and TRBJ2-5, is as follows: DVKVTQSSRYLVKRTGEKVFLECVQDMDHENMFWYRQDPGLGLRLIYFSYDVKMKEKGDIPEGYSVSREKKERFSLILESASTNQTSMYLCASSPSLDSQYFGPGTRLLVL.